This T cell receptor beta chain was recovered during a study of blood T cell repertoires in COVID-19. The authors' processing: Estimated nucleated cell counts came from reference gene primer amplification. The assay was immunoSEQ multiplex PCR, and TCRdb's table has in-frame clones only and misses some. Clonal size and the V and J genes are those of that table, whereas D and trimming came from the DNA. The sample includes a few hundred thousand clones, just under 85% of them seen just once. This TCR was recovered from a man in his forties who had recovered from COVID-19. The sequenced material came from PBMCs or T cells enriched from blood (not recorded which).

CDR3 coding DNA: TGTGCCAGCAGGGACAGTCTTTCACCCCTCCACTTT. It codes for CASRDSLSPLHF. This chain links TRBV2 with TRBJ1-6, with D perhaps TRBD1 (6 bases). CDR3 length: 12 residues. Germline lookup yields CDR1 SNHLY and CDR2 FYNNEI. V was trimmed by 6 bases and J by 9 bases, leaving 9 bases between them.